This T cell receptor beta chain was sequenced for a study of shared clonotypes between healthy human individuals. The table came from immunoSEQ multiplex PCR; TCRdb's copy has only in-frame clones and leaves some out. This repertoire shows 2,500,000 or so clones, just over 90% found once; its top ten account for around 0.15%. The CDR3 is made up of 15 amino acids. The germline V gene has CDR1 MGHDK and CDR2 SYGVNS. V was shortened by 5 bases and J by 8 bases, with 18 bases between the two germline ends. The gene calls are TRBV25-1 and TRBJ1-4; D not certain. Specimen: naive CD4+ T cells sorted from blood. Described subset: CD45RA+ positively selected. The origin of this receptor is a man between 18 and 29 years old in good health. CDR3 residues: CASSPLRSLNEKLFF. Here the CDR3 DNA reads TGTGCCAGCAGTCCCTTAAGGTCCCTAAACGAAAAACTGTTTTTT.